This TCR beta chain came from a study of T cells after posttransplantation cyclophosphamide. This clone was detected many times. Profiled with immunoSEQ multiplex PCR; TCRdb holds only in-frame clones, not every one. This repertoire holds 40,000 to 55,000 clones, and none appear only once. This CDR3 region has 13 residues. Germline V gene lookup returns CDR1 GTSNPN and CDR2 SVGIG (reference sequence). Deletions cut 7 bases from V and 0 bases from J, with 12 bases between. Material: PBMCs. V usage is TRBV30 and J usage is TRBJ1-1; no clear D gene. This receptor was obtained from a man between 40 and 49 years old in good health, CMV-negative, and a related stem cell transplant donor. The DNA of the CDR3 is TGTGCCTATTCGGAGGTTATGAACACTGAAGCTTTCTTT. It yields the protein CAYSEVMNTEAFF.